The entry below describes one T cell receptor (beta chain). This clonotype was counted many times. Its antigen specificity is not known. No much larger clone is present one base from it, and per-base qualities are unavailable. The sample belongs to a study of response to subunit inactivated influenza vaccine (dated by TCRdb to the late 2010s). General notes on the study: The study used deep quantitative T cell receptor repertoire profiling to track responses to a trivalent subunit inactivated influenza vaccine.

The CDR3 numbers 14 residues from cysteine through phenylalanine. The sequence is cut down to CDR3 DNA, 42 bases in frame from base 1. V was cut back by 5 bases and J by 7 bases, leaving a gap of 17 bases between them. Receptor amplification or capture employed RT-PCR. Instrument used: Illumina HiSeq 2500. TCRdb reanalyzed the raw reads on its own, using fastp at Q25 for trimming and MiXCR for clone calling, and kept in-frame beta chains. Every distinct CDR3 protein forms one entry, paired with its most common genes and DNA. The table for this sample lists a few hundred thousand distinct CDR3 sequences; about a fifth of them were counted only once. The top ten hold about 10% of the sample. The investigation overall reported the following: According to the authors, only a limited number of new T cells may be recruited by each seasonal influenza vaccination.

The chain was built from TRBV12-3 or TRBV12-4 and TRBJ1-2; the D gene is possibly TRBD1, with 6 bases matching. Material: PBMCs from blood, obtained less than 22 months after vaccination. The sequence was collected from a man between 50 and 69 years old who received an inactivated influenza vaccine. Donor details come from another sample of the same person, matched by shared clones. Read as DNA, the sequence is TGTGCCAGCAGTCCCTGGGAAGGGGGTGCTGGCTACACCTTC. The encoded protein is CASSPWEGGAGYTF.